These T cell receptor beta chains were read from a single sample in a study of human T cells and chemical hapten exposure. In TCRdb, the RACE reads were re-called with MiXCR into one record per CDR3 protein. The sample records about 110,000 distinct CDR3 sequences, more than 9.5% being singletons. The specimen comprised whole blood, sampled in connection with sensitization to the hapten diphenylcyclopropenone (DPC). The receptors here all came from a middle-aged woman with alopecia areata. Some clones in this sample may be carry-over from other donors' samples. Each CDR3 is given without its conserved first and last residue. The order of the fields is clone size, V gene, CDR3 protein. Only some rows state a clone size, as once, few, many or a class for expanded clones.

size: many; V: TRBV9; CDR3: ASSATGLAGGFEQF
size: few; V: TRBV29-1; CDR3: SVESPRSHEQY
size: many; V: TRBV23-1; CDR3: ASSQRAGTPCTDTQY
size: -; V: TRBV19; CDR3: ASSLTGGKETQY
size: -; V: TRBV27; CDR3: ATSYGATYEQY
size: many; V: TRBV4-3; CDR3: ASSQGRGFTDTQY
size: many; V: TRBV11-2; CDR3: ASSLASPGQGYEQY
size: many; V: TRBV20-1; CDR3: SVLTGDYGYT
size: few; V: TRBV27; CDR3: ASGPINSPLH
size: -; V: TRBV29-1; CDR3: SVETYNEQF
size: -; V: TRBV7-2; CDR3: ASSLVLLEQF
size: few; V: TRBV7-2; CDR3: ASSLGTRPRSGANVLT
size: many; V: TRBV4-3; CDR3: ASSQDGRGHGELF
size: -; V: TRBV12-3/TRBV12-4; CDR3: AGSLAERYT
size: -; V: TRBV7-2; CDR3: ASSLDDWNNNEQF
size: -; V: TRBV28; CDR3: ASSPRPGASGANVLT
size: -; V: TRBV10-2; CDR3: ASRPASGGVRGVRDTQY
size: few; V: TRBV7-8; CDR3: ASSLIWDTRIYEQY
size: few; V: TRBV6-2/TRBV6-3; CDR3: ASSYAQGAYEQY
size: -; V: TRBV27; CDR3: ASSPGQRRGYT
size: -; V: TRBV7-7; CDR3: ASSRLGTSGQETQY
size: many; V: TRBV29-1; CDR3: SVRGTLDSYEQY
size: many; V: TRBV7-2; CDR3: ASSAGSSGETQY
size: many; V: TRBV4-3; CDR3: ASSQDVPGGPGELF
size: many; V: TRBV7-2; CDR3: ASPRDIDFTGELF
size: few; V: TRBV5-1; CDR3: ASGVRGISYNEQF
size: -; V: TRBV4-3; CDR3: ASSQAVGGEAF
size: many; V: TRBV7-2; CDR3: ASSFRTGLEDEQY
size: -; V: TRBV15; CDR3: ATSGRNPPESPQH
size: few; V: TRBV20-1; CDR3: SARIRAGGSNQAPLH
size: once; V: TRBV20-1; CDR3: SARDRIGPNTEAF
size: -; V: TRBV20-1; CDR3: SATSPRGTPYEQY
size: many; V: TRBV20-1; CDR3: STRQGNNSPLH
size: -; V: TRBV27; CDR3: ASAGLASDEQF
size: -; V: TRBV4-3; CDR3: ASSQDPDRRWTEAF
size: many; V: TRBV20-1; CDR3: SAEDREKNQPQH
size: -; V: TRBV12-3/TRBV12-4; CDR3: ASSLPRTSGSVDEQF